A selection of T cell receptor beta chains follows, all from one sample in a study of molecular identifiers for immune sequencing clone quantification. TCRdb reprocessed the PCR reads with MiXCR, giving one entry per CDR3 protein. Among more than 95,000 distinct CDR3 sequences listed, around 24% were seen once. The sample was naive CD8+ T cells from blood, with Jurkat cell RNA spiked in. The origin of the receptors is a human donor in good health. Some libraries in this study had Jurkat cell RNA spiked in. The CDR3 runs from the conserved cysteine through the conserved F or W. A D gene is named only where the DNA matches it firmly. The size entry is marked missing in some rows and otherwise reads once, few, many or a size class.

.,TRBJ2-1,once,TRBV7-9,TGTGCCAGCAGCTTAGCGTCGTTTCGCAGAAACAATGAGCAGTTCTTC,CASSLASFRRNNEQFF
TRBD1,TRBJ2-5,many,TRBV11-3,TGTGCCAGCAGTAAGCGGACAGGGGCGGAGGAGACCCAGTACTTC,CASSKRTGAEETQYF
.,TRBJ2-3,many,TRBV6-6,TGTGCCAGCAGTTCCCCCGACGGGGGCACAGATACGCAGTATTTT,CASSSPDGGTDTQYF
.,TRBJ2-2,.,TRBV24-1,TGTGCCACCAGTGATCCGCGAAGACAGGACACCGGGGAGCTGTTTTTT,CATSDPRRQDTGELFF
.,TRBJ2-7,many,TRBV28,TGTGCCAGCAGACCCGACGGTACCTACGAGCAGTACTTC,CASRPDGTYEQYF
.,TRBJ2-3,many,TRBV5-6,TGTGCCAGCAGCTTGGCCACGGGCGGGATCACAGATACGCAGTATTTT,CASSLATGGITDTQYF
.,TRBJ2-1,.,TRBV6-1,TGTGCCAGCAGTGTCTGGTTCTTT,CASSVWFF
TRBD2,TRBJ2-3,.,TRBV20-1,TGCAGTGCTAGAGATTATCAGCTAGCGGGGTCCCTCGGCGCAGATACGCAGTTTTTT,CSARDYQLAGSLGADTQFF
.,TRBJ2-3,many,TRBV2,TGTGCCAGCAGTGGCCTTAGAGAACTAGTGAGCACAGATACGCAGTATTTT,CASSGLRELVSTDTQYF
.,TRBJ2-7,many,TRBV4-3,TGCGCCAGCAGCCAACAGCGGACCTCCTACGAGCAGTACTTC,CASSQQRTSYEQYF
.,TRBJ1-2,many,TRBV2,TGTGCCAGCGCGACAGGAAACTATGGCTACACCTTC,CASATGNYGYTF
TRBD1,TRBJ2-1,many,TRBV13,TGTGCCAGCAGCCCCCGACCCGGGACAGCATACTACAATGAGCAGTTCTTC,CASSPRPGTAYYNEQFF
.,TRBJ2-5,many,TRBV4-1,TGCGCCAGCAGCCAAGAACCCCTTTCTAGTCAAGAGACCCAGTACTTC,CASSQEPLSSQETQYF
.,TRBJ1-1,many,TRBV10-2,TGCGCCAGCTCCCACCCCGGAGACACTGAAGCTTTCTTT,CASSHPGDTEAFF